One sample yielded the 24 T cell receptor beta chains listed below, sequenced in a study of somatic mutations in cytotoxic T cells in rheumatoid arthritis. The protocol was immunoSEQ multiplex PCR, while the TCRdb copy is restricted to in-frame clones and leaves out a portion. The repertoire holds 15,000 to 20,000 clones, with 75% to 85% as singletons. The specimen was CD8+ T cells sorted from blood. All receptors come from an adult with rheumatoid arthritis.

This chain joins TRBV19 and TRBJ2-1, with D possibly being TRBD2 (6 bases). V lost 6 bases to trimming and J lost 2 bases, with 14 bases between them. Germline V gene lookup returns CDR1 LNHDA and CDR2 SQIVND (reference sequence). The CDR3 spans 15 residues. The DNA of the CDR3 is TGTGCCAGTAGACCCAACGGGAGAGCCTACAATGAGCAGTTCTTC. Amino acid sequence: CASRPNGRAYNEQFF.

This chain links TRBV13 with TRBJ2-5; TRBD1 matches 7 bases. The V gene's germline CDR1 is PRHDT and CDR2 FYEKMQ (reference sequence). The CDR3 has 14 amino acids. J was trimmed by 5 bases and V by 3 bases; bases with no gene match: 6. The CDR3, as DNA: TGTGCCAGCAGCTTGAGACAGGGAGTTGAGACCCAGTACTTC. Its protein is CASSLRQGVETQYF. Full variable domain (rest looked up from reference TRBV13 and TRBJ2-5): AAGVIQSPRHLIKEKRETATLKCYPIPRHDTVYWYQQGPGQDPQFLISFYEKMQSDKGSIPDRFSAQQFSDYHSELNMSSLELGDSALYFCASSLRQGVETQYFGPGTRLLVL.

The J gene is TRBJ2-6, the V gene TRBV2; D is unclear. Germline CDR1 SNHLY, CDR2 FYNNEI. The CDR3 covers 19 residues. Trimming cost V 1 base and J 0 bases, with 16 bases left between them. The CDR3 loop reads CASSEDRAGSSSGANVLTF. The CDR3 DNA reads as TGTGCCAGCAGTGAAGATAGGGCAGGTAGTAGCTCTGGGGCCAACGTCCTGACTTTC.

The chain has TRBV5-4 and TRBJ2-3; a possible D gene is TRBD2 (6 bases). This CDR3 spans 18 amino acids. The germline V gene has CDR1 SGHNT and CDR2 YYREEE (reference sequence). Trimming pared 2 bases from V and 1 base from J, leaving 20 bases between. The CDR3: CASSLGSGLVLGTDTQYF. CDR3 coding DNA: TGTGCCAGCAGCTTAGGTAGCGGCCTGGTTTTGGGCACAGATACGCAGTATTTT.

The count of this clone is one. The CDR3 is CSPWGQGSGANVLTF. CDR3 in DNA: TGCAGCCCCTGGGGACAGGGTTCTGGGGCCAACGTCCTGACTTTC. The chain links TRBV29-1 to TRBJ2-6, with 9 bases fitting TRBD1. The CDR3 contains 15 residues. Losses at the gene ends were 8 bases for V and 1 base for J; bases not matched to a gene: 6. Germline assignment: CDR1 SQVTM and CDR2 ANQGSEA.

The chain combines TRBV7-2 with TRBJ2-7; D is perhaps TRBD1 or TRBD2 (5 bases each). CDR1 is SGHTA, CDR2 FQGNSA, per germline. Between the trimmed V and J ends, which lost 1 base and 2 bases, there was a span of 12 bases. This CDR3 comprises 15 residues. CDR3 sequence: CASSLVGGFTYEQYF. The CDR3 region has the DNA TGTGCCAGCAGCTTAGTTGGGGGATTTACCTACGAGCAGTACTTC.

The chain has TRBV5-4 and TRBJ1-1; D remains unclear. Germline-derived CDR1 and CDR2 are SGHNT and YYREEE (reference sequence). Deletions cut 0 bases from V and 6 bases from J, with 15 bases between. The CDR3 extends over 15 amino acids. The CDR3 DNA reads TGTGCCAGCAGCTTGGCACGCGGGCCGGGAGCTGAAGCTTTCTTT. Protein product: CASSLARGPGAEAFF.

The V call is TRBV28, the J call TRBJ1-2, with unresolved D. The V gene lost 1 base and the J gene lost 4 bases, with 16 bases spanning the gap. CDR1 is MDHEN, CDR2 SYDVKM, per germline. The CDR3 length is 16 residues. The CDR3 bases are TGTGCCAGCAGTTTATTCCGTGTGCTTGGGAGCTATGGCTACACCTTC. Its protein is CASSLFRVLGSYGYTF.

The chain carries TRBV6-1 and TRBJ1-1; TRBD1 aligns across 7 bases. CDR3 length: 13 amino acids. In germline, CDR1 is MNHNS, CDR2 SASEGT. J gave up 1 base and V 11 bases, and 7 bases lay outside the gene matches. CDR3 coding DNA: TGTGCCGCCTTGACAGGGAAGAACACTGAAGCTTTCTTT. Translating it yields CAALTGKNTEAFF.

The chain couples TRBV11-2 to TRBJ2-1; TRBD2 matches at 11 bases. The CDR3 extends over 15 amino acids. Germline V gene data show CDR1 as SGHAT and CDR2 as FQNNGV. The J segment lost 7 bases and the V segment lost 2 bases, leaving 4 bases of the junction unmatched. The CDR3 protein is CASSLTSGSLNEQFF. DNA for the CDR3: TGTGCCAGCAGCTTAACTAGCGGGAGTTTGAATGAGCAGTTCTTC.

The chain is built from TRBV25-1 and TRBJ2-7; D not resolved. Germline V lookup: CDR1 MGHDK, CDR2 SYGVNS. CDR3 length equals 15 residues. V lost 2 bases and J 0 bases, leaving 11 bases between the germline ends. The CDR3: CASSEGRPSSYEQYF. CDR3 coding DNA: TGTGCCAGCAGTGAAGGGCGGCCGAGCTCCTACGAGCAGTACTTC.

V is TRBV29-1 and J is TRBJ1-2; tentatively, D is TRBD1 (5 bases). This CDR3 spans 12 amino acids. Germline values: CDR1 SQVTM, CDR2 ANQGSEA. V dropped 7 bases and J dropped 4 bases, with 13 bases sitting between them. DNA for the CDR3: TGCAGCGGCATGGGGGGGGTCTATGGCTACACCTTC. Encoded protein: CSGMGGVYGYTF. Full variable domain (rest looked up from reference TRBV29-1 and TRBJ1-2): SAVISQKPSRDICQRGTSLTIQCQVDSQVTMMFWYRQQPGQSLTLIATANQGSEATYESGFVIDKFPISRPNLTFSTLTVSNMSPEDSSIYLCSGMGGVYGYTFGSGTRLTVV.

The rearrangement links TRBV5-4 to TRBJ2-5; D is perhaps TRBD2 (7 bases). The CDR3 is made up of 15 amino acids. Trimming took 4 bases from V and 5 from J, leaving 18 bases between them. Germline CDR1 reads SGHNT; CDR2 reads YYREEE (reference sequence). CDR3 sequence (DNA): TGTGCCAGCAGCCCCTCCCCACAGGGAGGGGAGACCCAGTACTTC. Amino acids: CASSPSPQGGETQYF.

The chain combines TRBV27 with TRBJ2-2; D not resolved. Germline values: CDR1 MNHEY, CDR2 SMNVEV (reference sequence). This CDR3 spans 13 amino acids. Trimming removed 8 bases from V and 7 bases from J, with 14 bases in between. CDR3 loop: CASYDSLGGELFF. As DNA, the CDR3 is TGTGCCAGCTACGACTCCCTGGGCGGGGAGCTGTTTTTT.

The V call is TRBV5-1, the J call TRBJ2-1; the D call may be TRBD1 or TRBD2 (5 bases each). Germline V gene data show CDR1 as SGHRS and CDR2 as YFSETQ. The V end was cut by 0 bases, the J end by 8 bases, with 9 bases between. The CDR3 runs 13 residues. CDR3 protein: CASSLGGADEQFF. CDR3 nucleotide sequence: TGCGCCAGCAGCTTGGGAGGGGCGGATGAGCAGTTCTTC. The whole variable domain, remainder taken from reference TRBV5-1 and TRBJ2-1, is KAGVTQTPRYLIKTRGQQVTLSCSPISGHRSVSWYQQTPGQGLQFLFEYFSETQRNKGNFPGRFSGRQFSNSRSEMNVSTLELGDSALYLCASSLGGADEQFFGPGTRLTVL.

The chain links TRBV28 to TRBJ1-1; D is undetermined. V gave up 2 bases and J gave up 3 bases, with 7 bases separating them. The CDR3 has 13 amino acids. From germline, CDR1 is MDHEN and CDR2 SYDVKM. Here the CDR3 reads CASSLVQYTEAFF. In DNA, the CDR3 is TGTGCCAGCAGTTTAGTACAGTACACTGAAGCTTTCTTT.

V and J are TRBV11-2 and TRBJ2-7, with TRBD2 matching over 8 bases. CDR1 is SGHAT and CDR2 is FQNNGV in the germline V gene. Trimming took 4 bases from V and 0 from J; bases not matched to a gene: 11. The CDR3 has 17 residues. The CDR3 reads CASSYRGGERSSYEQYF. CDR3 sequence (DNA): TGTGCCAGCAGCTACCGGGGGGGCGAGCGGAGCTCCTACGAGCAGTACTTC.

This chain uses TRBV28 with TRBJ1-2; no definite D call. V was trimmed by 2 bases and J by 4 bases, leaving 17 bases between them. This CDR3 is 16 amino acids long. Looked up from germline, CDR1 is MDHEN and CDR2 is SYDVKM. CDR3 protein: CASSLIGSISPYGYTF. In nucleotides, the CDR3 is TGTGCCAGCAGTTTAATCGGCAGCATTTCTCCCTATGGCTACACCTTC.

V gene TRBV4-1 combines with J gene TRBJ2-1; D gene unclear. In germline, CDR1 is MGHRA, CDR2 YSYEKL. The CDR3 length is 14 residues. V gave up 1 base and J gave up 0 bases, with 4 bases separating them. The CDR3 DNA sequence: TGCGCCAGCAGCCAAGGAAGCTCCTACAATGAGCAGTTCTTC. Translating gives CASSQGSSYNEQFF.

This chain links TRBV6-1 with TRBJ2-1, with D perhaps matching TRBD1 (5 bases). Germline V gene lookup returns CDR1 MNHNS and CDR2 SASEGT. Trimming shortened V by 0 bases and J by 4 bases, and 10 bases separated the two germline ends. This CDR3 is built from 15 residues. CDR3 DNA: TGTGCCAGCAGTGAAGCCTGGGGCGAATACAATGAGCAGTTCTTC. It codes for CASSEAWGEYNEQFF.

V is TRBV7-9 and J is TRBJ1-5; TRBD1 aligns across 9 bases. The J segment lost 5 bases and the V segment lost 5 bases, leaving 4 bases of the junction unmatched. CDR1 is SEHNR, CDR2 FQNEAQ, per germline (reference sequence). The CDR3 spans 14 residues. CDR3 sequence: CASSLGTGYQPQHF. CDR3 sequence (DNA): TGTGCCAGCAGCCTTGGGACAGGGTATCAGCCCCAGCATTTT.

This sequence joins TRBV5-1 and TRBJ2-7, with 8 bases fitting TRBD2. J was trimmed by 2 bases and V by 6 bases; bases with no gene match: 7. This CDR3 spans 14 amino acids. The germline CDR1 and CDR2 sequences are SGHRS and YFSETQ. CDR3 residues: CASTLSGTPYEQYF. The CDR3, as DNA: TGCGCCAGCACCCTTAGCGGGACCCCCTACGAGCAGTACTTC.

The chain links TRBV12-5 to TRBJ2-7; the match to TRBD2 covers 8 bases. Germline loops: CDR1 LGHNT, CDR2 FRNRAP. V shed 6 bases, J shed 6 bases, and the junction held 16 bases outside the gene matches. The CDR3 has 16 residues. The CDR3 sequence is CASGNPGLGPLSEQYF. The CDR3 nucleotides read TGTGCTAGTGGGAACCCGGGACTAGGTCCTTTGAGCGAGCAGTACTTC.

The rearrangement uses TRBV9 and TRBJ2-1; D is possibly TRBD2 (6 bases). The CDR3 consists of 15 residues. Germline V CDR1 and CDR2: SGDLS, YYNGEE. Trimming took 3 bases from V and 0 from J, leaving 10 bases between them. The CDR3: CASSADGSSYNEQFF. The CDR3 DNA follows: TGTGCCAGCAGCGCTGACGGGAGCTCCTACAATGAGCAGTTCTTC.